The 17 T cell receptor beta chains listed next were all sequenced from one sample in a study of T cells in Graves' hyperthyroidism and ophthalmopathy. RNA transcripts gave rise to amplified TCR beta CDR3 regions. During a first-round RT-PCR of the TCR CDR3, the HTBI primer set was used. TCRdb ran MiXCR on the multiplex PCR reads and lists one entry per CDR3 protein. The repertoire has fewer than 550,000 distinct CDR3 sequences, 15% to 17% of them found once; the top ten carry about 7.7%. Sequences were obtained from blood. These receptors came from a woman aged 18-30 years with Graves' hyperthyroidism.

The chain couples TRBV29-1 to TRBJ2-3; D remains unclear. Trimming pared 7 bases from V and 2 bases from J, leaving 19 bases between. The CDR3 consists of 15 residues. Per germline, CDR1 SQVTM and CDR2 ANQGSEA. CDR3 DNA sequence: TGCAGCGCCGCGGTCGTGGCGGATCCCACAGATACGCAGTATTTT. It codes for CSAAVVADPTDTQYF.

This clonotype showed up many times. The CDR3 sequence: CASSFPGTYYGYTF. The DNA for the CDR3 is TGTGCCAGCAGCTTCCCCGGGACTTACTATGGCTACACCTTC. J is TRBJ1-2 and V is TRBV7-8; perhaps TRBD1 as D (5 bases). V lost 3 bases and J 3 bases, leaving 11 bases between the germline ends. Germline CDR1 and CDR2: SGHVS and FQNEAQ. This CDR3 has 14 amino acids. The full variable domain, rest sourced from reference TRBV7-8 and TRBJ1-2, is GAGVSQSPRYKVAKRGQDVALRCDPISGHVSLFWYQQALGQGPEFLTYFQNEAQLDKSGLPSDRFFAERPEGSVSTLKIQRTQQEDSAVYLCASSFPGTYYGYTFGSGTRLTVV.

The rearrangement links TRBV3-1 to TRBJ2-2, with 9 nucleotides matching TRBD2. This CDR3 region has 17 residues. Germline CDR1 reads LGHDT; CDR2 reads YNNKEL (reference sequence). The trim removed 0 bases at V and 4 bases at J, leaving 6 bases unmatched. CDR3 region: CASSQDCWTSATGELFF. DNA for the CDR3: TGTGCCAGCAGCCAAGATTGTTGGACTAGCGCCACCGGGGAGCTGTTTTTT.

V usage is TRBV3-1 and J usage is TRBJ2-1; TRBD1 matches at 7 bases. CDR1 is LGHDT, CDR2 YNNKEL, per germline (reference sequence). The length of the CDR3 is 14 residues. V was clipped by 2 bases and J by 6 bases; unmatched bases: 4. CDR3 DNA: TGTGCCAGCAGCCAACCGGACAGGCTCAATGAGCAGTTCTTC. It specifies CASSQPDRLNEQFF.

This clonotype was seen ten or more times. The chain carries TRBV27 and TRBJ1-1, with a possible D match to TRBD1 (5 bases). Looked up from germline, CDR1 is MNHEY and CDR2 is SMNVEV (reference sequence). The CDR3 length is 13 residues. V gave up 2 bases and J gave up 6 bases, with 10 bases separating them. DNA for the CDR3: TGTGCCAGCAGTTTAGGCAGGGTGGCTGAAGCTTTCTTT. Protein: CASSLGRVAEAFF.

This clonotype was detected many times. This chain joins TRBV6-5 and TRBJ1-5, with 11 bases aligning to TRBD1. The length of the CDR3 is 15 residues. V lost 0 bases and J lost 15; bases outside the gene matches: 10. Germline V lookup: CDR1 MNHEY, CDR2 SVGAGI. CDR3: CASSYSSGTGGAGHF. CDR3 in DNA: TGTGCCAGCAGTTACTCGAGCGGGACAGGGGGGGCTGGGCATTTT.

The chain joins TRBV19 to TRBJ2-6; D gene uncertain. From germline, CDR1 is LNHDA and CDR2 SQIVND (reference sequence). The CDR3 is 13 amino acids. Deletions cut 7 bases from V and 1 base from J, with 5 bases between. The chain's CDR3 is CASKESGANVLTF. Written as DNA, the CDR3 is TGTGCCAGTAAGGAATCTGGGGCCAACGTCCTGACTTTC.

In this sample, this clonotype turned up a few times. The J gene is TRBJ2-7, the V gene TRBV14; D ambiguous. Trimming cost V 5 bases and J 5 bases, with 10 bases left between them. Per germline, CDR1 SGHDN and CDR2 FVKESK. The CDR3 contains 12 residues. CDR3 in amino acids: CASSSAPHEQYF. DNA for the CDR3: TGTGCCAGCAGCTCAGCCCCCCACGAGCAGTACTTC.

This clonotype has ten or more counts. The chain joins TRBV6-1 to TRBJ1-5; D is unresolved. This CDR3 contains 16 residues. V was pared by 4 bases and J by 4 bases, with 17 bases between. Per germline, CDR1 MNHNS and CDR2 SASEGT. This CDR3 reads CASSARETLGNQPQHF. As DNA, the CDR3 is TGTGCCAGCAGTGCCCGGGAGACCCTCGGAAATCAGCCCCAGCATTTT.

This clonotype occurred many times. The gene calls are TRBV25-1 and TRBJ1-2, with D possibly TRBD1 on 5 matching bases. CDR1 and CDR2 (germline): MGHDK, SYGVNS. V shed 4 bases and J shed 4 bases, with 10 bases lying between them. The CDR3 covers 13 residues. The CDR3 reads CASSGRDGYGYTF. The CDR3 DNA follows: TGTGCCAGCAGTGGCCGGGACGGCTATGGCTACACCTTC.

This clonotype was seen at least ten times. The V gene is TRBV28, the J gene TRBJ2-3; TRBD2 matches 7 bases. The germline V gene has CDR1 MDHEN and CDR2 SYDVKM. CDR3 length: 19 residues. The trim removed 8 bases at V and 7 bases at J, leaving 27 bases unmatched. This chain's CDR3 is CASPTWAGLPAGIVNTQYF. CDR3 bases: TGTGCCAGCCCGACATGGGCCGGTCTGCCAGCGGGAATCGTTAATACGCAGTATTTT. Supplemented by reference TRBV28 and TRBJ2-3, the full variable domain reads DVKVTQSSRYLVKRTGEKVFLECVQDMDHENMFWYRQDPGLGLRLIYFSYDVKMKEKGDIPEGYSVSREKKERFSLILESASTNQTSMYLCASPTWAGLPAGIVNTQYFGPGTRLTVL.

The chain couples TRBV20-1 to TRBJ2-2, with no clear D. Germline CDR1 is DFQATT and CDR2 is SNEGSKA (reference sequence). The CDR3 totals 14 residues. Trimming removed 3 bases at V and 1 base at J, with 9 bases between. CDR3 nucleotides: TGCAGTGCTAGTCCCATAGGGAACACCGGGGAGCTGTTTTTT. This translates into CSASPIGNTGELFF.

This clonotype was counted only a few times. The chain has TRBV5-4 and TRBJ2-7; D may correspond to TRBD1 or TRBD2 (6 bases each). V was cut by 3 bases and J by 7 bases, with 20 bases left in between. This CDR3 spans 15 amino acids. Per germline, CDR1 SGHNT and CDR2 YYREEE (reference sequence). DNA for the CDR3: TGTGCCAGCAGCTCCGTAGGCGGGACAAACCTAGAGCAGTACTTC. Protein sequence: CASSSVGGTNLEQYF. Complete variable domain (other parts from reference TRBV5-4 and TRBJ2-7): ETGVTQSPTHLIKTRGQQVTLRCSSQSGHNTVSWYQQALGQGPQFIFQYYREEENGRGNFPPRFSGLQFPNYSSELNVNALELDDSALYLCASSSVGGTNLEQYFGPGTRLTVT.

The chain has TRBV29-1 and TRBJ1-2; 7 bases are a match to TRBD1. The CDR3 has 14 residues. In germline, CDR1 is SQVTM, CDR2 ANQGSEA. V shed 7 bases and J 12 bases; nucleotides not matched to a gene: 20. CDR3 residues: CSAFAAGQRQGHTF. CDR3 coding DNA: TGCAGCGCGTTCGCCGCGGGACAGCGGCAGGGCCACACCTTC.

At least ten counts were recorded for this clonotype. CDR3 sequence: CSARDIRGHEQYF. For the CDR3, the DNA is TGCAGTGCTAGAGATATCAGAGGACACGAGCAGTACTTC. The chain combines TRBV20-1 with TRBJ2-7; D is unresolved. The CDR3 contains 13 residues. V shed 0 bases and J shed 5 bases, with 11 bases lying between them. Germline values: CDR1 DFQATT, CDR2 SNEGSKA (reference sequence).

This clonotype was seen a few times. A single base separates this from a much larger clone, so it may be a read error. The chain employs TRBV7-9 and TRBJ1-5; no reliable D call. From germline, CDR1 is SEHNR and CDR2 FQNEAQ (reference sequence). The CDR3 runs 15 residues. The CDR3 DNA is TGTGCCGGCAGCCCTGGACTCTCGCGGGATCAGCCCCAGCATTTT. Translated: CAGSPGLSRDQPQHF.

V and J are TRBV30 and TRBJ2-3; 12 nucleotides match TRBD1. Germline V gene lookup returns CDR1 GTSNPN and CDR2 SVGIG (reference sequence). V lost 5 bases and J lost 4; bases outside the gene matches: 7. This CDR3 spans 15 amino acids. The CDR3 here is CAWDSGTGGPDTQYF. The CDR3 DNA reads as TGTGCCTGGGACAGCGGGACAGGGGGCCCAGATACGCAGTATTTT.